Listed below are T cell receptor beta chains from one sample, sequenced in a study of cytomegalovirus exposure and HLA in healthy donors. Generated by immunoSEQ multiplex PCR, the TCRdb table keeps only in-frame clones and is missing some. The table includes around 200,000 clones, about three quarters detected once. Sequencing used PBMCs. The receptors derive from a female donor in good health and CMV-seronegative. The CDR3 runs from the conserved cysteine through the conserved F or W. Fields, in order: D gene, V gene, clone size, J gene, CDR3 DNA, CDR3 protein. D genes are given only for firm matches. Not all rows give a size; the values are once, few, many and, for expanded clones, a class.

d_gene: TRBD1; v_gene: TRBV30; abundance: .; j_gene: TRBJ1-1; CDR3nt: TGTGCCTGGAATACTAGGGGGCTGATCAATACTGAAGCTTTCTTT; CDR3aa: CAWNTRGLINTEAFF
d_gene: TRBD1; v_gene: TRBV7-9; abundance: .; j_gene: TRBJ1-3; CDR3nt: TGTGCCAGCAGCATCCGGGACAGGGGTGACTTCTCTGGAAACACCATATATTTT; CDR3aa: CASSIRDRGDFSGNTIYF
d_gene: .; v_gene: TRBV6-6; abundance: .; j_gene: TRBJ1-2; CDR3nt: TGTGCCAGCCGATTAGGACGGGAGACTAACTATGGCTACACCTTC; CDR3aa: CASRLGRETNYGYTF
d_gene: .; v_gene: TRBV5-1; abundance: .; j_gene: TRBJ1-4; CDR3nt: TGCGCCAGCAGCTCGGCAGGAAGTCCTAATGAAAAACTGTTTTTT; CDR3aa: CASSSAGSPNEKLFF
d_gene: .; v_gene: TRBV4-3; abundance: few; j_gene: TRBJ1-4; CDR3nt: TGCGCCAGCAGCCAACAAGCGCCATGGGAAAAACTGTTTTTT; CDR3aa: CASSQQAPWEKLFF
d_gene: .; v_gene: TRBV28; abundance: few; j_gene: TRBJ2-7; CDR3nt: TGTGCCAGCAGAGACAGGAACTACGAGCAGTACTTC; CDR3aa: CASRDRNYEQYF
d_gene: .; v_gene: TRBV28; abundance: .; j_gene: TRBJ1-1; CDR3nt: TGTGCCAGCAGTCTCCCCTCTGCCAGAACTGAAGCTTTCTTT; CDR3aa: CASSLPSARTEAFF
d_gene: TRBD1; v_gene: TRBV28; abundance: .; j_gene: TRBJ2-3; CDR3nt: TGTGCCAGCAGTTTCCAGGGGGTGAAGACAGATACGCAGTATTTT; CDR3aa: CASSFQGVKTDTQYF
d_gene: .; v_gene: TRBV19; abundance: .; j_gene: TRBJ1-6; CDR3nt: TGTGCCAGTAGTAAACTACTTGAGAGAGGGAATTCACCCCTCCACTTT; CDR3aa: CASSKLLERGNSPLHF
d_gene: .; v_gene: TRBV7-9; abundance: few; j_gene: TRBJ1-5; CDR3nt: TGTGCCAGCAGCTTAGCCGGCAGCGTAAGCAATCAGCCCCAGCATTTT; CDR3aa: CASSLAGSVSNQPQHF